This T cell receptor beta chain was captured in a study of control samples from healthy donors and cancer patients. The ends lost 8 bases at V and 0 bases at J; junction bases unmatched: 11. The CDR3 has 16 amino acids. CDR1 SGHVS and CDR2 FQNEAQ come from the germline V gene. Method: immunoSEQ multiplex PCR; TCRdb's copy keeps in-frame clones and lacks some. The sample shows 120,000 or so clones, 90% of them seen only once. The clonotype comes from a young man in good health. This chain uses TRBV7-8 with TRBJ2-5; 8 bases are a match to TRBD2. Sequences were obtained from blood. The CDR3 sequence: CASSPSGGLYQETQYF. The CDR3 DNA sequence: TGTGCCAGCTCCCCAAGCGGGGGCCTGTACCAAGAGACCCAGTACTTC.